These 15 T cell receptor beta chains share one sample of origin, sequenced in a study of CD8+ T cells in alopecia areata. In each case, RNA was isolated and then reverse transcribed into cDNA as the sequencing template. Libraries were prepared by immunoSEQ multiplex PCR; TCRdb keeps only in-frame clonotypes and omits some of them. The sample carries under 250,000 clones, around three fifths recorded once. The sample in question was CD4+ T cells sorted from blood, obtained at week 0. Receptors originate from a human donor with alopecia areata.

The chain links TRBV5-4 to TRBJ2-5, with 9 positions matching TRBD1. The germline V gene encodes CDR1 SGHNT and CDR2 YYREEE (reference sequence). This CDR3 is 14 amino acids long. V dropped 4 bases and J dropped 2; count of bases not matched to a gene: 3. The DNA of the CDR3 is TGTGCCAGCAGCCAGGGACAGGGTCAAGAGACCCAGTACTTC. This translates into CASSQGQGQETQYF.

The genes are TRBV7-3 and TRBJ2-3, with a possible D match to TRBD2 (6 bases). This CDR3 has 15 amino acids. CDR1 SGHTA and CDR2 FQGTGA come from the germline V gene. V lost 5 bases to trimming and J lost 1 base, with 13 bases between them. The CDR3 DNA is TGTGCCAGCAGCGCCCTGGCGGGGCGCACAGATACGCAGTATTTT. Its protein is CASSALAGRTDTQYF.

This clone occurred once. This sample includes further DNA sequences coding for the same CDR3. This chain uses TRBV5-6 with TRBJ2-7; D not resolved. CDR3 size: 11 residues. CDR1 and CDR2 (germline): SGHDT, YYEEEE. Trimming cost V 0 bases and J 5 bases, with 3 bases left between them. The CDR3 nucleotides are TGTGCCAGCAGCTTGGGCCACGAGCAGTACTTC. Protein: CASSLGHEQYF.

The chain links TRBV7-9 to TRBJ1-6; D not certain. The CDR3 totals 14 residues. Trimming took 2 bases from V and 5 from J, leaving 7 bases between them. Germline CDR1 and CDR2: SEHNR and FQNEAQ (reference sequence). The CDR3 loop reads CASSLRGDNSPLHF. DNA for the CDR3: TGTGCCAGCAGCTTACGCGGGGATAATTCACCCCTCCACTTT. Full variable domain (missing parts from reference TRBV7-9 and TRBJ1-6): DTGVSQNPRHKITKRGQNVTFRCDPISEHNRLYWYRQTLGQGPEFLTYFQNEAQLEKSRLLSDRFSAERPKGSFSTLEIQRTEQGDSAMYLCASSLRGDNSPLHFGNGTRLTVT.

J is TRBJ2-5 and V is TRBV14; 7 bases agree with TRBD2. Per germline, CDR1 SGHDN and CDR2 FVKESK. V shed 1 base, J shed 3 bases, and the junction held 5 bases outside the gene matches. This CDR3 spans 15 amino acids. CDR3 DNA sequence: TGTGCCAGCAGCCAAGGACTAGCCCTAAAAGAGACCCAGTACTTC. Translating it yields CASSQGLALKETQYF.

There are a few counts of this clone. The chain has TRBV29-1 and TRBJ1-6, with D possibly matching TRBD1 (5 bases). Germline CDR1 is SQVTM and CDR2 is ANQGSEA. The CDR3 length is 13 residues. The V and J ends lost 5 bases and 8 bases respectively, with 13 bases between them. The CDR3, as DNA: TGCAGCGTTAGACAGAGCCGCGATTCACCCCTCCACTTT. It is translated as CSVRQSRDSPLHF.

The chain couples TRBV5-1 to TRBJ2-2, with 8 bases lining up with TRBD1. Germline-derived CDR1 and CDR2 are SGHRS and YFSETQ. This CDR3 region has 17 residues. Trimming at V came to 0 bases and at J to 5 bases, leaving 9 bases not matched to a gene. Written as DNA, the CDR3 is TGCGCCAGCAGCTTGGCCGCGGGACAGGAGAGGACCGGGGAGCTGTTTTTT. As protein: CASSLAAGQERTGELFF.

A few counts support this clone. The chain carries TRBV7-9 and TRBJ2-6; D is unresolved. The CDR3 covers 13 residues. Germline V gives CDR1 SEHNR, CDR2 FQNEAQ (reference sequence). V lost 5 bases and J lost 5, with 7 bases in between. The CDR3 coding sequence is TGTGCCAGCAGCCCTGTTAGGGCCAACGTCCTGACTTTC. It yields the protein CASSPVRANVLTF.

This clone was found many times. The CDR3 DNA follows: TGCGCCAGCAGCCCGAAGGGGCAAACTGAAGCTTTCTTT. Translation gives CASSPKGQTEAFF. V gene TRBV5-1 combines with J gene TRBJ1-1, with a possible D match to TRBD1 (5 bases). CDR3 size: 13 residues. Germline lookup yields CDR1 SGHRS and CDR2 YFSETQ. The germline V and J ends were trimmed by 4 bases and 5 bases, with 12 bases remaining between them. Full variable domain (remainder filled in from reference TRBV5-1 and TRBJ1-1): KAGVTQTPRYLIKTRGQQVTLSCSPISGHRSVSWYQQTPGQGLQFLFEYFSETQRNKGNFPGRFSGRQFSNSRSEMNVSTLELGDSALYLCASSPKGQTEAFFGQGTRLTVV.

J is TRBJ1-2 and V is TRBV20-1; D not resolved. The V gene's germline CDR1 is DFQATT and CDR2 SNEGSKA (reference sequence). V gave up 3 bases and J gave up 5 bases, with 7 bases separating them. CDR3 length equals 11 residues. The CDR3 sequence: CSASVSYGYTF. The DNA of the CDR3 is TGCAGTGCTAGTGTTAGTTATGGCTACACCTTC.

The CDR3 region has the DNA TGTGCCAGCAGCTTCGGTGGAATTTATCGAAACACCATATATTTT. Its translation: CASSFGGIYRNTIYF. The chain combines TRBV7-2 with TRBJ1-3, with D hard to call. Germline values: CDR1 SGHTA, CDR2 FQGNSA. The V end was cut by 3 bases, the J end by 5 bases, with 14 bases between. This CDR3 region has 15 residues.

CDR3: CASSIRQGSSYNEQFF. In nucleotides, the CDR3 is TGTGCCAGCAGCATCCGACAGGGGAGCTCCTACAATGAGCAGTTCTTC. The V and J genes are TRBV11-1 and TRBJ2-1; 8 bases are shared with TRBD1. J was trimmed by 0 bases and V by 5 bases; bases with no gene match: 6. Germline CDR1 reads SGHAT; CDR2 reads FQDESV (reference sequence). CDR3 size: 16 residues.

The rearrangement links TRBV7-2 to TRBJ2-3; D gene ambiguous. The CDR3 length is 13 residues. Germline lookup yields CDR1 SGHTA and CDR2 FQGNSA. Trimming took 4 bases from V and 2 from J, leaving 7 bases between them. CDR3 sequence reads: CASSSRYTDTQYF. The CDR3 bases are TGTGCCAGCAGCTCTCGGTACACAGATACGCAGTATTTT.

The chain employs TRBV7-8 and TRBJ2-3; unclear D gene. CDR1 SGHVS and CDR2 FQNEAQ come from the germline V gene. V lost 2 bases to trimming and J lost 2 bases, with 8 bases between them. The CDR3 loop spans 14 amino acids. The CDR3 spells CASSLTPATDTQYF. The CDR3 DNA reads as TGTGCCAGCAGCTTAACCCCAGCCACAGATACGCAGTATTTT.

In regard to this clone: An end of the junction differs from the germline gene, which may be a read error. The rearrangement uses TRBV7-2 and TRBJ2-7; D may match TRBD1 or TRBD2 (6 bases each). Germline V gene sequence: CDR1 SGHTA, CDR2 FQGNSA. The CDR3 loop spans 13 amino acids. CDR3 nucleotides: TGTGCCAGCAGCGCGGGACACTCCAACGAGCAGTACTTC. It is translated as CASSAGHSNEQYF.